One sample yielded the 22 T cell receptor beta chains listed below, sequenced in a study of blood T cell repertoires in COVID-19. Sequencing was performed with immunoSEQ multiplex PCR; in TCRdb, only in-frame clones are kept and a portion is missing. The sample records more than 95,000 clones, around 83% being singletons. The sample was peripheral blood. Receptor source: a woman of 80 years or more with COVID-19, enrolled during active disease.

The chain has TRBV7-9 and TRBJ1-4, with a tentative D call TRBD1 (5 bases). This CDR3 is 15 amino acids long. V was trimmed by 2 bases and J by 8 bases, leaving 15 bases between them. Germline V gives CDR1 SEHNR, CDR2 FQNEAQ (reference sequence). The DNA for the CDR3 is TGTGCCAGCAGCTTATTTGGGGCCCCCCCAGAAAAACTGTTTTTT. This sequence encodes CASSLFGAPPEKLFF.

CDR3 loop: CASGDSSGDQPQHF. DNA for the CDR3: TGTGCCAGCGGGGATTCATCGGGGGATCAGCCCCAGCATTTT. The V call is TRBV9, the J call TRBJ1-5; the D gene is possibly TRBD1 (5 bases). The CDR3 runs to 14 residues. In germline, CDR1 is SGDLS, CDR2 YYNGEE. V was cut by 7 bases and J by 5 bases, with 16 bases left in between.

This clone was observed a few times. V gene TRBV27 combines with J gene TRBJ1-6, with D possibly being TRBD1 (6 bases). Germline CDR1 reads MNHEY; CDR2 reads SMNVEV (reference sequence). V lost 3 bases and J 7 bases, leaving 7 bases between the germline ends. This CDR3 is built from 13 residues. The CDR3 spells CASSFGQNSPLHF. The CDR3 coding sequence is TGTGCCAGCAGTTTTGGACAGAATTCACCCCTCCACTTT.

This clone was observed a single time. The V gene is TRBV27, the J gene TRBJ2-1; 10 nucleotides match TRBD1. Germline CDR1 and CDR2: MNHEY and SMNVEV (reference sequence). This CDR3 contains 15 residues. V was pared by 2 bases and J by 3 bases, with 1 base of the junction left unmatched. Here the CDR3 DNA reads TGTGCCAGCAGTTTAGACAGGGGGCGCTACAATGAGCAGTTCTTC. As protein: CASSLDRGRYNEQFF.

This clone showed up just once. The chain couples TRBV6-5 to TRBJ2-5, with 11 positions matching TRBD2. Germline V lookup: CDR1 MNHEY, CDR2 SVGAGI. Trimming at V came to 7 bases and at J to 4 bases, leaving 5 bases not matched to a gene. This CDR3 contains 14 residues. CDR3 coding DNA: TGTGCCAGCATACTAGCGGGAGTGGGAGAGACCCAGTACTTC. It translates to CASILAGVGETQYF.

V gene TRBV7-9 combines with J gene TRBJ1-4; no firm D call. Germline CDR1 reads SEHNR; CDR2 reads FQNEAQ (reference sequence). The CDR3 covers 14 residues. Trimming left V 5 bases short and J 8 bases short, with 15 bases between. The CDR3 region is CASSLGQSTEKLFF. In DNA form, the CDR3 reads TGTGCCAGCAGCCTTGGGCAGAGCACCGAAAAACTGTTTTTT.

The chain links TRBV5-5 to TRBJ1-3; 10 bases map to TRBD1. The length of the CDR3 is 17 residues. Germline assignment: CDR1 SGHKS and CDR2 YYEKEE (reference sequence). The V segment lost 0 bases and the J segment 3 bases; nucleotides outside the gene matches: 6. The CDR3 loop is CASSLAQTGGLGNTIYF. The CDR3 DNA sequence: TGTGCCAGCAGCTTGGCCCAGACAGGGGGCCTTGGAAACACCATATATTTT.

The chain employs TRBV3-1 (or the pseudogene TRBV3-2) and TRBJ2-2; 9 bases agree with TRBD1. The V gene's germline CDR1 is LGHDT and CDR2 YNNKEL (reference sequence). V lost 2 bases, J lost 7 bases, and 5 bases stayed unmatched. This CDR3 contains 15 residues. The CDR3 bases are TGTGCCAGCAGCCAATTGGGACAGGGTGGCGGGGAGCTGTTTTTT. Translated, it gives CASSQLGQGGGELFF.

The chain uses TRBV2 and TRBJ2-7; 9 positions agree with TRBD2. J gave up 6 bases and V 7 bases, and 7 bases lay outside the gene matches. The germline CDR1 and CDR2 sequences are SNHLY and FYNNEI. The CDR3 is 13 residues long. The CDR3 loop is CASTREGLGEQYF. CDR3 in DNA: TGTGCCAGCACGCGGGAGGGCCTGGGCGAGCAGTACTTC.

CDR3 protein: CASSPWTGGGETQYF. As DNA, the CDR3 is TGTGCCAGTAGTCCCTGGACAGGGGGCGGAGAGACCCAGTACTTC. V and J are TRBV19 and TRBJ2-5, with 11 nucleotides matching TRBD1. CDR1 is LNHDA, CDR2 SQIVND, per germline (reference sequence). The length of the CDR3 is 15 residues. Germline trimming cut 5 bases from V and 4 bases from J; bases unmatched to any gene: 6. The whole variable domain, filled in from reference TRBV19 and TRBJ2-5, reads DGGITQSPKYLFRKEGQNVTLSCEQNLNHDAMYWYRQDPGQGLRLIYYSQIVNDFQKGDIAEGYSVSREKKESFPLTVTSAQKNPTAFYLCASSPWTGGGETQYFGPGTRLLVL.

The chain has TRBV6-1 and TRBJ2-1, with D unresolved. The CDR3 covers 14 residues. Germline CDR1 reads MNHNS; CDR2 reads SASEGT. The V end was cut by 2 bases, the J end by 5 bases, with 10 bases between. The CDR3 reads CASSEPQRHNEQFF. The DNA of the CDR3 is TGTGCCAGCAGTGAACCCCAGCGCCACAATGAGCAGTTCTTC.

The V gene is TRBV19, the J gene TRBJ2-2; 10 positions match TRBD1. This CDR3 region has 15 residues. The junction had 5 bases not matched to a gene; V was cut back by 7 bases and J by 3 bases. The V gene's germline CDR1 is LNHDA and CDR2 SQIVND (reference sequence). The CDR3 region has the DNA TGTGCCAGTAACTTTGGGACAGGGGACACCGGGGAGCTGTTTTTT. Its protein is CASNFGTGDTGELFF. Based on the CDR3 plus reference TRBV19 and TRBJ2-2, the full variable domain is DGGITQSPKYLFRKEGQNVTLSCEQNLNHDAMYWYRQDPGQGLRLIYYSQIVNDFQKGDIAEGYSVSREKKESFPLTVTSAQKNPTAFYLCASNFGTGDTGELFFGEGSRLTVL.

The chain recombines TRBV19 with TRBJ1-1, with D tentatively TRBD1 (5 bases). Germline lookup yields CDR1 LNHDA and CDR2 SQIVND (reference sequence). The length of the CDR3 is 13 residues. The V end was cut by 5 bases, the J end by 2 bases, with 9 bases between. This CDR3 reads CASSLTGNTEAFF. In nucleotides, the CDR3 is TGTGCCAGTAGTCTAACAGGAAACACTGAAGCTTTCTTT.

The chain couples TRBV10-3 to TRBJ2-7; TRBD1 aligns across 7 bases. This CDR3 has 14 residues. The V gene end was trimmed by 8 bases and the J gene end by 3 bases; junction bases not matched to a gene: 10. The V gene's germline CDR1 is ENHRY and CDR2 SYGVKD. The CDR3 region has the DNA TGTGCCATCTCTCAGGGGGTTTCATTCTACGAGCAGTACTTC. It is translated as CAISQGVSFYEQYF.

The chain recombines TRBV7-3 with TRBJ1-3; 7 bases align to TRBD1. The CDR3 spans 15 residues. Germline CDR1 SGHTA, CDR2 FQGTGA. The V gene end was trimmed by 4 bases and the J gene end by 4 bases; junction bases not matched to a gene: 7. Here the CDR3 reads CASSSTGVSGNTIYF. Written as DNA, the CDR3 is TGTGCCAGCAGCTCAACAGGGGTTTCAGGAAACACCATATATTTT. Full variable domain (rest looked up from reference TRBV7-3 and TRBJ1-3): GAGVSQTPSNKVTEKGKYVELRCDPISGHTALYWYRQSLGQGPEFLIYFQGTGAADDSGLPNDRFFAVRPEGSVSTLKIQRTERGDSAVYLCASSSTGVSGNTIYFGEGSWLTVV.

The V call is TRBV28, the J call TRBJ1-5, with D perhaps TRBD1 (6 bases). The CDR3 covers 15 residues. Trimming left V 6 bases short and J 3 bases short, with 15 bases between. Germline lookup yields CDR1 MDHEN and CDR2 SYDVKM. DNA of the CDR3: TGTGCCAGCAGCGTAGCGGGGGCTAACAATCAGCCCCAGCATTTT. Translated: CASSVAGANNQPQHF.

In its sample, this clone was seen once. The rearrangement links TRBV14 to TRBJ1-1, with D hard to call. Trimming pared 6 bases from V and 7 bases from J, leaving 18 bases between. This CDR3 is 14 amino acids long. Germline-derived CDR1 and CDR2 are SGHDN and FVKESK. The CDR3 bases are TGTGCCAGCAGTCCAAACAGCATTACCATTGAAGCTTTCTTT. Encoded protein: CASSPNSITIEAFF.

A single count supports this clone. J is TRBJ2-2 and V is TRBV5-4; 11 bases agree with TRBD2. V was pared by 5 bases and J by 8 bases, with 8 bases of the junction left unmatched. The CDR3 runs 15 residues. The germline CDR1 and CDR2 sequences are SGHNT and YYREEE (reference sequence). The CDR3 DNA sequence: TGTGCCAGCAGTTCAGGACTAGCGGGCGAGGGGGAGCTGTTTTTT. This encodes CASSSGLAGEGELFF.

The rearrangement links TRBV7-8 to TRBJ2-1, with unresolved D. The CDR3 runs 13 residues. Germline V gene lookup returns CDR1 SGHVS and CDR2 FQNEAQ. V was clipped by 3 bases and J by 6 bases, with 9 bases between them. The CDR3 nucleotides are TGTGCCAGCAGCTTTGGCAGTTCCAATGAGCAGTTCTTC. This sequence encodes CASSFGSSNEQFF.

This clone came up many times. The genes are TRBV6-1 and TRBJ1-2; no clear D gene. Trimming pared 1 base from V and 5 bases from J, leaving 8 bases between. The V gene's germline CDR1 is MNHNS and CDR2 SASEGT. CDR3 length equals 13 residues. CDR3 sequence (DNA): TGTGCCAGCAGTGAAGGGAGCTCGTATGGCTACACCTTC. It encodes CASSEGSSYGYTF.

J is TRBJ2-2 and V is TRBV29-1; 7 nucleotides line up with TRBD2. The CDR3 loop spans 11 amino acids. J gave up 7 bases and V 4 bases, and 0 bases lay outside the gene matches. Per germline, CDR1 SQVTM and CDR2 ANQGSEA. The CDR3 sequence is CSVAGGGELFF. The CDR3 coding sequence is TGCAGCGTTGCGGGGGGCGGGGAGCTGTTTTTT.

This chain connects TRBV28 to TRBJ1-4; D possibly corresponds to TRBD1 (6 bases). The CDR3 has 16 amino acids. CDR1 MDHEN and CDR2 SYDVKM come from the germline V gene. Trimming took off 5 bases at V and 7 bases at J, with 20 bases between the two ends. The CDR3 loop is CASSVTGLGAGEKLFF. The DNA for the CDR3 is TGTGCCAGCAGTGTTACAGGATTGGGGGCGGGTGAAAAACTGTTTTTT.